This is a list of T cell receptor beta chains from one sample in a study of beta chain features in type 1 diabetes. Assay: immunoSEQ multiplex PCR; the TCRdb copy retains only in-frame clones and omits some. The sample yields about 350,000 clones, around 20% seen once. Sequenced sample: naive CD4+ T cells from blood. The source is a woman in her late teens or twenties in good health. CDR3s include the opening cysteine and the closing phenylalanine or tryptophan. D genes are given only for firm matches. Clone size is given for some rows only: seen once, a few or many times, or a class if the clone is expanded.

V gene: TRBV5-4; clone size: NA; D gene: TRBD2; J gene: TRBJ2-4; CDR3 DNA: TGTGCCAGCAGCTTGGCGGGGGGAGGGATGGCCAAAAACATTCAGTACTTC; CDR3 protein: CASSLAGGGMAKNIQYF
V gene: TRBV4-3; clone size: few; D gene: NA; J gene: TRBJ2-5; CDR3 DNA: TGCGCCAGCAGCCAGGGCGGGGCTAAGGGGGAGACCCAGTACTTC; CDR3 protein: CASSQGGAKGETQYF
V gene: TRBV4-2; clone size: NA; D gene: TRBD2; J gene: TRBJ2-1; CDR3 DNA: TGTGCCAGCAGCCGGACTAGCGGGAGTTCTAATGAGCAGTTCTTC; CDR3 protein: CASSRTSGSSNEQFF
V gene: TRBV9; clone size: few; D gene: TRBD1; J gene: TRBJ2-7; CDR3 DNA: TGTGCCAGCTCCAGGGACAGGGTTCCGTACGAGCAGTACTTC; CDR3 protein: CASSRDRVPYEQYF
V gene: TRBV29-1; clone size: NA; D gene: TRBD2; J gene: TRBJ2-1; CDR3 DNA: TGCAGCGTTGTGGCGGGGGGCGGGGATGAGCAGTTCTTC; CDR3 protein: CSVVAGGGDEQFF
V gene: TRBV14; clone size: few; D gene: NA; J gene: TRBJ1-1; CDR3 DNA: TGTGCCAGCAGCCTTAGTCTTCACGATACTGAAGCTTTCTTT; CDR3 protein: CASSLSLHDTEAFF
V gene: TRBV11-2; clone size: few; D gene: TRBD2; J gene: TRBJ2-7; CDR3 DNA: TGTGCCAGCAGCTTAGTCGCTAGCGGAACCTACGAGCAGTACTTC; CDR3 protein: CASSLVASGTYEQYF
V gene: TRBV7-9; clone size: NA; D gene: NA; J gene: TRBJ2-1; CDR3 DNA: TGTGCCAGCAGCTTAACAGACCAGGGACAGTTCTTC; CDR3 protein: CASSLTDQGQFF
V gene: TRBV18; clone size: few; D gene: NA; J gene: TRBJ2-7; CDR3 DNA: TGTGCCAGCTCACCAATCGAAGCACGGAGCTCCTACGAGCAGTACTTC; CDR3 protein: CASSPIEARSSYEQYF
V gene: TRBV5-1; clone size: NA; D gene: TRBD1; J gene: TRBJ2-7; CDR3 DNA: TGCGCCAGCAGATCCGGGGACAGATACTACGAGCAGTACTTC; CDR3 protein: CASRSGDRYYEQYF
V gene: TRBV10-3; clone size: NA; D gene: NA; J gene: TRBJ1-1; CDR3 DNA: TGTGCCATCAGCCTACAGGGGAACACTGAAGCTTTCTTT; CDR3 protein: CAISLQGNTEAFF
V gene: TRBV6-5; clone size: NA; D gene: TRBD1; J gene: TRBJ1-6; CDR3 DNA: TGTGCCAGCAATCTACGCGGGACAGGAAATTCACCCCTCCACTTT; CDR3 protein: CASNLRGTGNSPLHF
V gene: TRBV28; clone size: NA; D gene: TRBD1; J gene: TRBJ1-5; CDR3 DNA: TGTGCCAGCAGTTTGGGGGCAGGGGGAAATCAGCCCCAGCATTTT; CDR3 protein: CASSLGAGGNQPQHF
V gene: TRBV25-1; clone size: NA; D gene: TRBD1; J gene: TRBJ1-2; CDR3 DNA: TGTGCCAGCAGTACCCCCGGGACAGCTAATTATGGCTACACCTTC; CDR3 protein: CASSTPGTANYGYTF
V gene: TRBV9; clone size: few; D gene: NA; J gene: TRBJ2-1; CDR3 DNA: TGTGCCAGCAGCGTAGCCGACAGTCGAGTAGATGAGCAGTTCTTC; CDR3 protein: CASSVADSRVDEQFF
V gene: TRBV19; clone size: NA; D gene: NA; J gene: TRBJ2-1; CDR3 DNA: TGTGCCAGTAGTATGAAAAAGAGATATGAGCAGTTCTTC; CDR3 protein: CASSMKKRYEQFF
V gene: TRBV7-2; clone size: few; D gene: TRBD2; J gene: TRBJ2-7; CDR3 DNA: TGTGCCAGCAGCGAAGCGGGGGGCAGGCCCTCCTACGAGCAGTACTTC; CDR3 protein: CASSEAGGRPSYEQYF
V gene: TRBV5-1; clone size: NA; D gene: NA; J gene: TRBJ2-6; CDR3 DNA: TGCGCCAGCAGCCCCCTGGGCGGGGCCTCTGGGGCCAACGTCCTGACTTTC; CDR3 protein: CASSPLGGASGANVLTF
V gene: TRBV4-1; clone size: NA; D gene: NA; J gene: TRBJ2-3; CDR3 DNA: TGCGCCAGCAGCCAGGAAGACAGGCATTCTAAAGATACGCAGTATTTT; CDR3 protein: CASSQEDRHSKDTQYF
V gene: TRBV4-3; clone size: few; D gene: NA; J gene: TRBJ1-5; CDR3 DNA: TGCGCCAGCAGCCAACGGTGGGCAGGCGAGGGGCCCCAGCATTTT; CDR3 protein: CASSQRWAGEGPQHF
V gene: TRBV6-1; clone size: NA; D gene: TRBD2; J gene: TRBJ2-7; CDR3 DNA: TGTGCCATCCTTAGCGGGTCAACCTACGAGCAGTACTTC; CDR3 protein: CAILSGSTYEQYF
V gene: TRBV30; clone size: NA; D gene: TRBD1; J gene: TRBJ2-7; CDR3 DNA: TGTGCCTGGAGAGCTACCGGGACAGGGAAATACGAGCAGTACTTC; CDR3 protein: CAWRATGTGKYEQYF
V gene: TRBV5-6; clone size: NA; D gene: NA; J gene: TRBJ2-6; CDR3 DNA: TGTGCCAGCAGCTTTACCGTGAGCTCTGGGGCCAACGTCCTGACTTTC; CDR3 protein: CASSFTVSSGANVLTF
V gene: TRBV7-2; clone size: few; D gene: NA; J gene: TRBJ2-7; CDR3 DNA: TGTGCCAGCAGCCGCGTAGCAGACGAGCAGTACTTC; CDR3 protein: CASSRVADEQYF
V gene: TRBV4-1; clone size: few; D gene: NA; J gene: TRBJ2-3; CDR3 DNA: TGCGCCAGCAGCCAAGTGGGGGCCCCCGCAGATACGCAGTATTTT; CDR3 protein: CASSQVGAPADTQYF
V gene: TRBV2; clone size: few; D gene: NA; J gene: TRBJ1-2; CDR3 DNA: TGTGCCAGCAGAAAGACGGACTGGGAGGCTGGCTACACCTTC; CDR3 protein: CASRKTDWEAGYTF
V gene: TRBV20-1; clone size: few; D gene: NA; J gene: TRBJ2-7; CDR3 DNA: TGCAGTGCTCGACAAATAAACGAGCAGTACTTC; CDR3 protein: CSARQINEQYF
V gene: TRBV11-2; clone size: NA; D gene: TRBD1; J gene: TRBJ1-4; CDR3 DNA: TGTGCCAGCAGCTTAGACTGGGACAGGGGAGAAAAACTGTTTTTT; CDR3 protein: CASSLDWDRGEKLFF
V gene: TRBV30; clone size: NA; D gene: NA; J gene: TRBJ1-4; CDR3 DNA: TGTGCCTGGAGTGTACGAGGGAATGAAAAACTGTTTTTT; CDR3 protein: CAWSVRGNEKLFF
V gene: TRBV19; clone size: few; D gene: TRBD2; J gene: TRBJ2-7; CDR3 DNA: TGTGCCACCTCGTATAGCGGGGGGTCCCCCTACGAGCAGTACTTC; CDR3 protein: CATSYSGGSPYEQYF
V gene: TRBV4-3; clone size: NA; D gene: TRBD1; J gene: TRBJ1-1; CDR3 DNA: TGCGCCAGCAGCCAACAACAGGGGCCGGTCACTGAAGCTTTCTTT; CDR3 protein: CASSQQQGPVTEAFF
V gene: TRBV30; clone size: NA; D gene: TRBD2; J gene: TRBJ2-1; CDR3 DNA: TGTGCCTGGACTACAGCGGGAGGGGGTTTAGGGGAGCAGTTCTTC; CDR3 protein: CAWTTAGGGLGEQFF
V gene: TRBV7-9; clone size: NA; D gene: NA; J gene: TRBJ1-3; CDR3 DNA: TGTGCCAGCAGCATACGCGACAGCTTATCCGGAAACACCATATATTTT; CDR3 protein: CASSIRDSLSGNTIYF
V gene: TRBV7-2; clone size: NA; D gene: NA; J gene: TRBJ2-4; CDR3 DNA: TGTGCCAGCAGCTCAGAGGCAAGGTTCCTTCAGTACTTC; CDR3 protein: CASSSEARFLQYF
V gene: TRBV6-6; clone size: NA; D gene: NA; J gene: TRBJ1-5; CDR3 DNA: TGTGCCAGCAGGCAAACCAGGGGTCAGCCCCAGCATTTT; CDR3 protein: CASRQTRGQPQHF
V gene: TRBV27; clone size: few; D gene: NA; J gene: TRBJ2-7; CDR3 DNA: TGTGCCAGCAGTGCCTCGGGACTGCTAAGCTACGAGCAGTACTTC; CDR3 protein: CASSASGLLSYEQYF
V gene: TRBV4-1; clone size: few; D gene: TRBD2; J gene: TRBJ2-1; CDR3 DNA: TGCGCCAGCAGCCAAGCCGGGACTAGCGGGAGAAACAATGAGCAGTTCTTC; CDR3 protein: CASSQAGTSGRNNEQFF
V gene: TRBV4-2; clone size: NA; D gene: NA; J gene: TRBJ2-3; CDR3 DNA: TGTGCCAGCAGCCAAAACAGCCGTGGAGATACGCAGTATTTT; CDR3 protein: CASSQNSRGDTQYF
V gene: TRBV4-1; clone size: few; D gene: NA; J gene: TRBJ1-2; CDR3 DNA: TGCGCCAGCAGCGCCGAATGGGCCAACTATGGCTACACCTTC; CDR3 protein: CASSAEWANYGYTF
V gene: TRBV7-2; clone size: NA; D gene: TRBD2; J gene: TRBJ2-5; CDR3 DNA: TGTGCCAGCAGCCCCACGCGAAGCGGGGGGGCAGAGACCCAGTACTTC; CDR3 protein: CASSPTRSGGAETQYF
V gene: TRBV19; clone size: NA; D gene: TRBD2; J gene: TRBJ2-5; CDR3 DNA: TGTGCCAGTAGGACTAGCGGTGAAGAGACCCAGTACTTC; CDR3 protein: CASRTSGEETQYF
V gene: TRBV6-6; clone size: NA; D gene: TRBD2; J gene: TRBJ2-2; CDR3 DNA: TGTGCCACTCAGCGGGGCCCGAACACCGGGGAGCTGTTTTTT; CDR3 protein: CATQRGPNTGELFF
V gene: TRBV15; clone size: NA; D gene: NA; J gene: TRBJ2-5; CDR3 DNA: TGTGCCACCAGCAGACCCCCGACAGAGCAAGAGACCCAGTACTTC; CDR3 protein: CATSRPPTEQETQYF
V gene: TRBV5-8; clone size: NA; D gene: NA; J gene: TRBJ2-5; CDR3 DNA: TGTGCCAGCAGCTTGTCCCCGAGGGAGACCCAGTACTTC; CDR3 protein: CASSLSPRETQYF
V gene: TRBV7-8; clone size: NA; D gene: NA; J gene: TRBJ2-7; CDR3 DNA: TGTGCCAGCAGTCGGACTGGATCCTACGAGCAGTACTTC; CDR3 protein: CASSRTGSYEQYF
V gene: TRBV7-9; clone size: few; D gene: NA; J gene: TRBJ1-2; CDR3 DNA: TGTGCCAGCAGCCCCAGCTATGGCTACACCTTC; CDR3 protein: CASSPSYGYTF
V gene: TRBV2; clone size: NA; D gene: TRBD1; J gene: TRBJ1-2; CDR3 DNA: TGTGCCAGCAGTGAATCGACAGGGGCTATCGGCTACACCTTC; CDR3 protein: CASSESTGAIGYTF
V gene: TRBV29-1; clone size: few; D gene: NA; J gene: TRBJ1-4; CDR3 DNA: TGCAGCGTGCCGGGACAAGGGGATGAAAAACTGTTTTTT; CDR3 protein: CSVPGQGDEKLFF
V gene: TRBV4-1; clone size: NA; D gene: TRBD2; J gene: TRBJ2-7; CDR3 DNA: TGCGCCAGCAGCAAAGGGAGAGCGGGAGGAGTTGGGTACGAGCAGTACTTC; CDR3 protein: CASSKGRAGGVGYEQYF
V gene: TRBV5-1; clone size: few; D gene: NA; J gene: TRBJ1-1; CDR3 DNA: TGCGCCAGCAGCTTAACCGGGAACACTGAAGCTTTCTTT; CDR3 protein: CASSLTGNTEAFF